These 16 T cell receptor beta chains share one sample of origin, sequenced in a study of blood T cell repertoires in COVID-19. Sequencing was performed with immunoSEQ multiplex PCR; in TCRdb, only in-frame clones are kept and a portion is missing. The repertoire holds 180,000 or so clones, about 78% seen once, with about 9% in the top ten. Sample: peripheral blood. These receptors were taken from a woman aged 45-60 years with active or convalescent COVID-19.

This clone was seen a single time. The chain employs TRBV29-1 and TRBJ1-1; TRBD1 aligns across 9 bases. The length of the CDR3 is 14 residues. J gave up 5 bases and V 6 bases, and 10 bases lay outside the gene matches. Germline V CDR1 and CDR2: SQVTM, ANQGSEA. The CDR3 spells CSVWIQGARTEAFF. CDR3 nucleotide sequence: TGCAGCGTATGGATACAGGGGGCGCGGACTGAAGCTTTCTTT.

In this sample, this clone turned up a few times. This chain links TRBV2 with TRBJ2-2; weak D call: TRBD1 (6 bases). V was trimmed by 4 bases and J by 6 bases, leaving 6 bases between them. CDR3 size: 12 residues. Germline V gene lookup returns CDR1 SNHLY and CDR2 FYNNEI. DNA for the CDR3: TGTGCCAGCAGTGGACAGGCCGGGGAGCTGTTTTTT. Amino acid sequence: CASSGQAGELFF.

The chain links TRBV2 to TRBJ2-3; 8 positions match TRBD2. This CDR3 spans 14 amino acids. Trimming removed 6 bases from V and 2 bases from J; junction bases left unmatched: 4. Germline V CDR1 and CDR2: SNHLY, FYNNEI. CDR3 sequence reads: CASRTGGYTDTQYF. The CDR3, as DNA: TGTGCCAGCAGGACGGGGGGGTACACAGATACGCAGTATTTT. The full variable domain, with the rest looked up from reference TRBV2 and TRBJ2-3, is EPEVTQTPSHQVTQMGQEVILRCVPISNHLYFYWYRQILGQKVEFLVSFYNNEISEKSEIFDDQFSVERPDGSNFTLKIRSTKLEDSAMYFCASRTGGYTDTQYFGPGTRLTVL.

This clone was detected a few times. The V call is TRBV19, the J call TRBJ1-1; 8 positions agree with TRBD1. This CDR3 is 16 amino acids long. The germline gives CDR1 LNHDA, CDR2 SQIVND (reference sequence). J lost 3 bases, V lost 2 bases, and 8 bases had no gene match. CDR3 sequence reads: CASSISAGGPDTEAFF. The CDR3 nucleotides are TGTGCCAGTAGTATAAGTGCAGGGGGCCCGGACACTGAAGCTTTCTTT.

This chain connects TRBV28 to TRBJ1-1; 7 bases match TRBD1. The CDR3 extends over 13 amino acids. The germline gives CDR1 MDHEN, CDR2 SYDVKM. V shed 4 bases and J 8 bases; nucleotides not matched to a gene: 7. The chain's CDR3 is CASSSRTGLEAFF. CDR3 nucleotides: TGTGCCAGCAGTTCCCGGACAGGCCTCGAAGCTTTCTTT.

The V call is TRBV5-1, the J call TRBJ2-3, with 12 positions matching TRBD2. This CDR3 spans 17 amino acids. Germline V gene data show CDR1 as SGHRS and CDR2 as YFSETQ. With V trimmed by 1 base and J by 6 bases, 9 bases remained unmatched. CDR3 coding DNA: TGCGCCAGCAGCTTGCCGCTAGCGGGAGGGCGAATTGATACGCAGTATTTT. Its protein product is CASSLPLAGGRIDTQYF. Combining the CDR3 with reference TRBV5-1 and TRBJ2-3 gives the whole variable domain KAGVTQTPRYLIKTRGQQVTLSCSPISGHRSVSWYQQTPGQGLQFLFEYFSETQRNKGNFPGRFSGRQFSNSRSEMNVSTLELGDSALYLCASSLPLAGGRIDTQYFGPGTRLTVL.

The chain joins TRBV13 to TRBJ2-1; a possible D gene is TRBD2 (5 bases). V was shortened by 2 bases and J by 7 bases, with 12 bases between the two germline ends. The CDR3 totals 14 residues. The germline CDR1 and CDR2 sequences are PRHDT and FYEKMQ (reference sequence). The CDR3 nucleotides read TGTGCCAGCAGCTTATTTGCCAGAGGGAATGAGCAGTTCTTC. Translating it yields CASSLFARGNEQFF.

This clone occurred once. The chain links TRBV5-4 to TRBJ1-5, with D possibly being TRBD1 (5 bases). Trimming removed 6 bases at V and 3 bases at J, with 16 bases between. Germline V lookup: CDR1 SGHNT, CDR2 YYREEE (reference sequence). CDR3 length equals 15 residues. CDR3 DNA: TGTGCCAGCACCGTGGGGCCCGACCCCAATCAGCCCCAGCATTTT. This encodes CASTVGPDPNQPQHF. The full variable domain, completed using reference TRBV5-4 and TRBJ1-5, is ETGVTQSPTHLIKTRGQQVTLRCSSQSGHNTVSWYQQALGQGPQFIFQYYREEENGRGNFPPRFSGLQFPNYSSELNVNALELDDSALYLCASTVGPDPNQPQHFGDGTRLSIL.

V usage is TRBV19 and J usage is TRBJ2-1; 11 nucleotides align to TRBD1. The CDR3 runs to 16 residues. Trimming removed 6 bases from V and 6 bases from J; junction bases left unmatched: 10. Germline CDR1 reads LNHDA; CDR2 reads SQIVND (reference sequence). CDR3 residues: CASSPTDRGRSNEQFF. The CDR3 coding sequence is TGTGCCAGTAGCCCGACGGACAGGGGGCGAAGCAATGAGCAGTTCTTC. The whole variable domain, filled in from reference TRBV19 and TRBJ2-1, reads DGGITQSPKYLFRKEGQNVTLSCEQNLNHDAMYWYRQDPGQGLRLIYYSQIVNDFQKGDIAEGYSVSREKKESFPLTVTSAQKNPTAFYLCASSPTDRGRSNEQFFGPGTRLTVL.

J is TRBJ2-7 and V is TRBV28; 11 bases agree with TRBD1. The CDR3 totals 18 residues. The J segment lost 2 bases and the V segment lost 5 bases, leaving 14 bases of the junction unmatched. CDR1 is MDHEN and CDR2 is SYDVKM in the germline V gene. As DNA, the CDR3 is TGTGCCAGCAGTCCCGGGACAGGGGGTATCGGGAGGCCCTACGAGCAGTACTTC. Encoded protein: CASSPGTGGIGRPYEQYF.

The sample holds one count of this clone. CDR3 residues: CASSLVGASPYNEQFF. For the CDR3, the DNA is TGTGCCAGCAGCTTAGTTGGAGCCTCGCCCTACAATGAGCAGTTCTTC. The chain couples TRBV7-9 to TRBJ2-1; D remains unclear. V lost 1 base, J lost 2 bases, and 12 bases lay in between. The CDR3 loop spans 16 amino acids. Germline V gene data show CDR1 as SEHNR and CDR2 as FQNEAQ (reference sequence).

V gene TRBV27 combines with J gene TRBJ1-2; TRBD1 aligns across 9 bases. Trimming at V came to 5 bases and at J to 6 bases, leaving 7 bases not matched to a gene. Germline CDR1 is MNHEY and CDR2 is SMNVEV (reference sequence). CDR3 length: 14 amino acids. CDR3 bases: TGTGCCAGCAGTCTGAAGGGACAGGGTCATGGCTACACCTTC. It translates to CASSLKGQGHGYTF.

The chain combines TRBV6-6 with TRBJ2-2; TRBD2 agrees at 11 bases. Per the germline V gene, CDR1 is MNHNY and CDR2 is SVGAGI (reference sequence). Unmatched junction bases numbered 4, after V lost 4 bases and J lost 3 bases. The CDR3 length is 16 residues. CDR3 amino acids: CASSSASGGHTGELFF. As DNA, the CDR3 is TGTGCCAGCAGTTCGGCTAGCGGGGGGCACACCGGGGAGCTGTTTTTT.

The chain is built from TRBV11-2 and TRBJ1-3; tentatively, D is TRBD1 (5 bases). CDR1 and CDR2 (germline): SGHAT, FQNNGV. The CDR3 spans 13 residues. Trimming shortened V by 1 base and J by 9 bases, and 10 bases separated the two germline ends. CDR3 protein: CASSLGTGGTIYF. The CDR3 DNA follows: TGTGCCAGCAGCTTAGGGACCGGGGGCACCATATATTTT.

This chain uses TRBV19 with TRBJ2-5; 11 nucleotides align to TRBD1. Looked up from germline, CDR1 is LNHDA and CDR2 is SQIVND (reference sequence). The CDR3 length is 14 residues. After removal of 6 bases from V and 5 bases from J, the junction contained 5 bases not matched to a gene. The DNA for the CDR3 is TGTGCCAGTAGGCGGACAGGGGGCGGGGAGACCCAGTACTTC. Its translation is CASRRTGGGETQYF.

The chain joins TRBV19 to TRBJ2-4; 8 nucleotides line up with TRBD1. Unmatched junction bases numbered 7, after V lost 5 bases and J lost 1 base. This CDR3 has 16 residues. The germline CDR1 and CDR2 sequences are LNHDA and SQIVND (reference sequence). The CDR3 spells CASSVIQGEAKNIQYF. The CDR3, as DNA: TGTGCCAGTAGTGTGATACAGGGGGAGGCCAAAAACATTCAGTACTTC.